Presented here are 22 T cell receptor beta chains from one specimen sequenced in a study of cytomegalovirus exposure and HLA in healthy donors. The method was immunoSEQ multiplex PCR; TCRdb's version includes in-frame clones alone and lacks a portion of them. The sample lists approximately 60,000 clones; roughly nine tenths were seen once. The source material was PBMCs. All receptors come from a woman under 30 in good health and CMV-seronegative.

The chain is built from TRBV2 and TRBJ2-7; D is perhaps TRBD1 (6 bases). Germline CDR1 SNHLY, CDR2 FYNNEI. Trimming stripped 4 bases from V and 0 bases from J, with 13 bases between. The CDR3 is 15 amino acids. The CDR3 is CASSVDRDTSYEQYF. The CDR3 DNA sequence: TGTGCCAGCAGTGTCGACCGGGACACCTCCTACGAGCAGTACTTC.

This chain joins TRBV6-5 and TRBJ2-1; TRBD2 aligns across 10 bases. The germline V gene encodes CDR1 MNHEY and CDR2 SVGAGI. Trimming took 6 bases from V and 2 from J; bases not matched to a gene: 4. This CDR3 is built from 15 residues. The DNA for the CDR3 is TGTGCCAGCAGAAGCAGCGGGAGGGCCTACAATGAGCAGTTCTTC. Translating gives CASRSSGRAYNEQFF.

The chain uses TRBV30 and TRBJ1-4; unclear D gene. The germline CDR1 and CDR2 sequences are GTSNPN and SVGIG (reference sequence). CDR3 length: 16 amino acids. V lost 3 bases, J lost 3 bases, and 17 bases lay in between. CDR3 region: CAWSPGGGSPNEKLFF. The CDR3 DNA reads as TGTGCCTGGAGCCCGGGCGGAGGTTCTCCTAATGAAAAACTGTTTTTT. Full variable domain (outside the CDR3, taken from reference TRBV30 and TRBJ1-4): SQTIHQWPATLVQPVGSPLSLECTVEGTSNPNLYWYRQAAGRGLQLLFYSVGIGQISSEVPQNLSASRPQDRQFILSSKKLLLSDSGFYLCAWSPGGGSPNEKLFFGSGTQLSVL.

This chain uses TRBV6-1 with TRBJ2-5; 7 nucleotides line up with TRBD1. This CDR3 is 14 amino acids long. Germline values: CDR1 MNHNS, CDR2 SASEGT. The V gene end was trimmed by 4 bases and the J gene end by 2 bases; junction bases not matched to a gene: 4. The CDR3 DNA follows: TGTGCCAGCAGTGCCGGACAGGAGCAAGAGACCCAGTACTTC. It codes for CASSAGQEQETQYF.

J is TRBJ1-5 and V is TRBV19, with 7 bases lining up with TRBD1. V trimming: 6 bases; J trimming: 0 bases; junction bases outside the gene matches: 11. CDR1 is LNHDA, CDR2 SQIVND, per germline (reference sequence). The CDR3 spans 17 residues. This chain's CDR3 is CASSPVTGVDSNQPQHF. The CDR3 DNA sequence: TGTGCCAGTAGCCCTGTCACAGGGGTGGATAGCAATCAGCCCCAGCATTTT.

J is TRBJ1-5 and V is TRBV6-1; D may be TRBD1 (6 bases). CDR1 MNHNS and CDR2 SASEGT come from the germline V gene. The CDR3 has 15 amino acids. Trimming left V 1 base short and J 7 bases short, with 14 bases between. The CDR3 protein is CASSEDRARGQPQHF. The CDR3 DNA reads TGTGCCAGCAGTGAAGACCGGGCCAGGGGCCAGCCCCAGCATTTT.

CDR3 coding DNA: TGCGCCAGCAGCCAAGATAGGGCGGGCTACAATGAGCAGTTCTTC. Encoded protein: CASSQDRAGYNEQFF. This sequence joins TRBV4-3 and TRBJ2-1, with D possibly TRBD2 on 5 matching bases. The ends were cut back, 0 bases at V and 3 bases at J, with 9 bases in the middle. Per the germline V gene, CDR1 is LGHNA and CDR2 is YSLEER. The CDR3 is 15 amino acids.

This clone was observed once. The chain links TRBV27 to TRBJ2-1; perhaps TRBD1 as D (6 bases). V was cut by 5 bases and J by 7 bases, with 15 bases left in between. CDR3 length: 14 residues. Germline CDR1 is MNHEY and CDR2 is SMNVEV (reference sequence). The CDR3 loop reads CASSLGQSSNEQFF. The CDR3 region has the DNA TGTGCCAGCAGTCTCGGACAGAGTAGTAATGAGCAGTTCTTC.

The chain links TRBV11-2 to TRBJ2-7; D remains unclear. V was cut by 4 bases and J by 3 bases, with 10 bases left in between. Germline V gene lookup returns CDR1 SGHAT and CDR2 FQNNGV. The CDR3 spans 13 residues. The CDR3 bases are TGTGCCAGCAGCTCCCCCCCGTTCTACGAGCAGTACTTC. Translation gives CASSSPPFYEQYF. Using reference TRBV11-2 and TRBJ2-7 for the parts outside the CDR3, the full variable domain is EAGVAQSPRYKIIEKRQSVAFWCNPISGHATLYWYQQILGQGPKLLIQFQNNGVVDDSQLPKDRFSAERLKGVDSTLKIQPAKLEDSAVYLCASSSPPFYEQYFGPGTRLTVT.

For the CDR3, the DNA is TGCGCCAGCAGCTGGGGACAGGGGGGGACCTACAATGAGCAGTTCTTC. Amino acids: CASSWGQGGTYNEQFF. J is TRBJ2-1 and V is TRBV5-1, with 11 bases fitting TRBD1. Germline lookup yields CDR1 SGHRS and CDR2 YFSETQ. After removal of 3 bases from V and 2 bases from J, the junction contained 4 bases not matched to a gene. The CDR3 is 16 amino acids.

This rearrangement joins TRBV29-1 to TRBJ1-4; D gene ambiguous. The CDR3 totals 14 residues. The germline V and J ends were trimmed by 5 bases and 5 bases, with 15 bases remaining between them. Germline lookup yields CDR1 SQVTM and CDR2 ANQGSEA. DNA of the CDR3: TGCAGCGTTTTCTGGGCACCCACAAATGAAAAACTGTTTTTT. This translates into CSVFWAPTNEKLFF.

This chain links TRBV30 with TRBJ2-3, with 7 bases aligning to TRBD2. This CDR3 contains 13 residues. Germline CDR1 GTSNPN, CDR2 SVGIG (reference sequence). Trimming at V came to 5 bases and at J to 1 base, leaving 3 bases not matched to a gene. The CDR3 nucleotides read TGTGCCTGGGATACTAGCGGCACAGATACGCAGTATTTT. Translation gives CAWDTSGTDTQYF.

In this sample, this clone turned up once. This chain links TRBV7-2 with TRBJ2-7; 7 nucleotides match TRBD1. CDR3 length: 16 amino acids. The V segment lost 5 bases and the J segment 8 bases; nucleotides outside the gene matches: 18. The germline V gene has CDR1 SGHTA and CDR2 FQGNSA. CDR3 in DNA: TGTGCCAGCAGCAATGGTAGACAGGGCGGCCTCCTTCAGCAGTACTTC. Its protein product is CASSNGRQGGLLQQYF.

The rearrangement uses TRBV6-6 and TRBJ1-6; D not certain. The CDR3 length is 13 residues. Germline assignment: CDR1 MNHNY and CDR2 SVGAGI (reference sequence). V lost 4 bases and J 14 bases, leaving 15 bases between the germline ends. The CDR3 loop reads CASSSSVSSTLHF. The CDR3 DNA reads as TGTGCCAGCAGTTCAAGTGTCTCTAGCACCCTCCACTTT.

A note on this clone: Its ends do not fully match the called genes, so a read error is possible. V usage is TRBV7-7 and J usage is TRBJ2-1; 12 bases are shared with TRBD1. CDR3 length: 17 amino acids. Germline V gene lookup returns CDR1 SSHAT and CDR2 FNYEAQ (reference sequence). This CDR3 reads CASSVSPGQGANNEQFF. The DNA of the CDR3 is TGTGCTAGCAGCGTATCACCGGGACAGGGGGCAAACAATGAGCAGTTCTTC.

This chain joins TRBV6-6 and TRBJ2-1, with 13 bases lining up with TRBD2. There are 15 residues in the CDR3. Germline values: CDR1 MNHNY, CDR2 SVGAGI (reference sequence). The V segment lost 6 bases and the J segment 7 bases; nucleotides outside the gene matches: 6. The CDR3 loop is CASSAKTSGGNEQFF. The CDR3 DNA reads as TGTGCCAGCAGCGCCAAGACTAGCGGGGGGAATGAGCAGTTCTTC.

This chain connects TRBV28 to TRBJ2-1; 10 bases are a match to TRBD1. This CDR3 spans 16 amino acids. Germline V CDR1 and CDR2: MDHEN, SYDVKM. V shed 4 bases, J shed 1 base, and the junction held 4 bases outside the gene matches. The CDR3 here is CASSWDRGGSYNEQFF. CDR3 DNA sequence: TGTGCCAGCAGTTGGGACAGGGGAGGTTCCTACAATGAGCAGTTCTTC.

The chain couples TRBV11-3 to TRBJ1-1; no clear D. CDR1 is SGHNT and CDR2 is YENEEA in the germline V gene. Trimming took off 4 bases at V and 3 bases at J, with 12 bases between the two ends. The CDR3 totals 14 residues. CDR3 sequence (DNA): TGTGCCAGCAGCTCCAGAGCGGGGTACACTGAAGCTTTCTTT. Translation gives CASSSRAGYTEAFF.

This clone has only a few counts. The rearrangement uses TRBV6-5 and TRBJ2-7; 8 bases are a match to TRBD1. J gave up 3 bases and V 6 bases, and 4 bases lay outside the gene matches. Looked up from germline, CDR1 is MNHEY and CDR2 is SVGAGI. CDR3 length equals 13 residues. CDR3 sequence: CASSPTGVYEQYF. The CDR3 nucleotides read TGTGCCAGCAGCCCGACAGGGGTCTACGAGCAGTACTTC.

V is TRBV19 and J is TRBJ1-4; 9 nucleotides match TRBD1. Germline CDR1 reads LNHDA; CDR2 reads SQIVND (reference sequence). V was pared by 5 bases and J by 8 bases, with 9 bases of the junction left unmatched. The CDR3 totals 15 residues. Written as DNA, the CDR3 is TGTGCCAGTAGTTTACCGGGACAGGGTGGGGAAAAACTGTTTTTT. Translated, it gives CASSLPGQGGEKLFF.

The chain is built from TRBV5-1 and TRBJ2-2; 7 nucleotides match TRBD2. V lost 0 bases, J lost 8 bases, and 7 bases stayed unmatched. The germline gives CDR1 SGHRS, CDR2 YFSETQ. This CDR3 is built from 15 residues. The CDR3 region has the DNA TGCGCCAGCAGCTTGGACTTGGCTAGCGGTGGGGAGCTGTTTTTT. This translates into CASSLDLASGGELFF.

The chain couples TRBV28 to TRBJ2-7; TRBD1 might be the D (5 bases). The V and J ends lost 6 bases and 0 bases respectively, with 15 bases between them. Germline V gives CDR1 MDHEN, CDR2 SYDVKM. This CDR3 is built from 15 residues. The CDR3 reads CASSMMFDSSYEQYF. The CDR3 nucleotides are TGTGCCAGCAGCATGATGTTCGACAGCTCCTACGAGCAGTACTTC. The whole variable domain, remainder taken from reference TRBV28 and TRBJ2-7, is DVKVTQSSRYLVKRTGEKVFLECVQDMDHENMFWYRQDPGLGLRLIYFSYDVKMKEKGDIPEGYSVSREKKERFSLILESASTNQTSMYLCASSMMFDSSYEQYFGPGTRLTVT.